This T cell receptor (beta chain) was sequenced in a study of lymphopenia after photon versus proton radiotherapy. Study-wide points: After the lymphocyte nadir, photon-treated repertoires showed oligoclonal expansion, especially of CD8+ Temra cells. Under photons, naive T cells and diversity fell while effector/memory populations rose. A bigger post-nadir fall in TCR diversity correlated inversely with survival time in deceased patients.

To note about this clone: Its cognate antigen is unknown.

V gave up 2 bases and J gave up 0 bases, with 21 bases separating them. The CDR3 loop spans 19 amino acids. Germline CDR1 and CDR2: SGHNT and YYREEE (reference sequence). TCRdb's copy holds only in-frame clones and misses some; the assay was immunoSEQ multiplex PCR. This table holds 55,000 to 85,000 clones, 92% found once. The TCR sequence derives from a woman aged 40 to 49 with cholangiocarcinoma. The chain uses TRBV5-4 and TRBJ1-3, with D tentatively TRBD1 (6 bases). The sample consisted of peripheral blood, taken from a patient treated with photon-based radiotherapy. The CDR3 loop is CASSFNVGGSFLSGNTIYF. The CDR3 DNA sequence: TGTGCCAGCAGCTTTAACGTGGGGGGCTCCTTCCTCTCTGGAAACACCATATATTTT.